A selection of T cell receptor beta chains follows, all from one sample in a study of post-analysis software for immune sequencing data. TCRdb used MiXCR to reprocess the PCR reads, holding one entry per CDR3 protein. The sample has fewer than 600,000 distinct CDR3 sequences; less than 45% are singletons. What was sequenced was blood. The receptor source for this set is a girl between 10 and 17 years old with multiple sclerosis. The CDR3 runs from the conserved cysteine through the conserved F or W.

v_gene: TRBV10-3; j_gene: TRBJ2-3; CDR3aa: CAISLGTSGTTDTQYF
v_gene: TRBV4-1; j_gene: TRBJ2-7; CDR3aa: CASSLTSGTAYEQYF
v_gene: TRBV24-1; j_gene: TRBJ2-1; CDR3aa: CATSDPGTSGFNNEQFF
v_gene: TRBV29-1; j_gene: TRBJ2-3; CDR3aa: CSVVLGGLADTQYF
v_gene: TRBV20-1; j_gene: TRBJ2-1; CDR3aa: CSARVIGLAGERGYNEQFF
v_gene: TRBV14; j_gene: TRBJ1-4; CDR3aa: CASSQDDGTGPNEKLFF
v_gene: TRBV27; j_gene: TRBJ2-1; CDR3aa: CASSLSRDTYNEQFF
v_gene: TRBV5-1; j_gene: TRBJ2-7; CDR3aa: CASSDAKLAEAGEQYF
v_gene: TRBV15; j_gene: TRBJ1-1; CDR3aa: CATSREPTGRLAEAFF
v_gene: TRBV5-1; j_gene: TRBJ1-4; CDR3aa: CASSREGTGVAKLFF
v_gene: TRBV7-2; j_gene: TRBJ1-1; CDR3aa: CASSLFSEAFF
v_gene: TRBV4-2; j_gene: TRBJ2-1; CDR3aa: CASSRRTGEYNEQFF
v_gene: TRBV7-2; j_gene: TRBJ2-4; CDR3aa: CASSRDGKNIQYF
v_gene: TRBV20-1; j_gene: TRBJ1-6; CDR3aa: CSARGASPYNSPLHF
v_gene: TRBV15; j_gene: TRBJ2-4; CDR3aa: CATSRGGIGLAKNIQYF
v_gene: TRBV25-1; j_gene: TRBJ2-5; CDR3aa: CVSSELGLAEGQETQYF
v_gene: TRBV20-1; j_gene: TRBJ1-3; CDR3aa: CSATSGGARNTIYF
v_gene: TRBV20-1; j_gene: TRBJ2-6; CDR3aa: CSAPDRVGANVLTF
v_gene: TRBV5-1; j_gene: TRBJ2-5; CDR3aa: CASSFGDSQETQYF
v_gene: TRBV6-2/TRBV6-3; j_gene: TRBJ2-7; CDR3aa: CASSYSPTSGSYEQYF
v_gene: TRBV5-6; j_gene: TRBJ1-1; CDR3aa: CASSLALANTEAFF
v_gene: TRBV7-2; j_gene: TRBJ2-5; CDR3aa: CASRVTGTFQETQYF
v_gene: TRBV5-1; j_gene: TRBJ1-1; CDR3aa: CASSWGDRANTEAFF
v_gene: TRBV14; j_gene: TRBJ2-1; CDR3aa: CASSQGVRKSGQGGNEQFF